This T cell receptor beta chain was recorded in a study of blood T cell repertoires in COVID-19. In the study overall: Specimens from acute and convalescent COVID-19 originated in the United States, Italy and Spain.

Cohort 3 donors counted as recovered after two negative PCRs, clearance, or resolved symptoms. Clones were sequenced by immunoSEQ multiplex PCR, and TCRdb holds only the in-frame ones, with some missing. Of 85,000 to 130,000 clones detected, approximately 86% appear once; the ten largest clones hold 2% to 3%. The source of this sequence is a woman in her fifties or sixties who had recovered from COVID-19. Sequencing input: PBMCs or T cells enriched from blood (not recorded which).

The CDR3 spells CSLGGLDTQYF. CDR3 DNA sequence: TGCAGCCTGGGGGGACTGGATACGCAGTATTTT. The chain has TRBV29-1 and TRBJ2-3, with D possibly being TRBD2 (6 bases). This CDR3 has 11 amino acids. The germline V and J ends were trimmed by 8 bases and 6 bases, with 12 bases remaining between them. The germline gives CDR1 SQVTM, CDR2 ANQGSEA.